These 2 T cell receptor beta chains share one sample of origin, sequenced in a study of spatial heterogeneity in lung cancer. Time point here: sample taken at primary tumor resection. Tumor, nontumor lung or frozen PBMC supplied whole RNA that was sequenced unsorted. TCRdb re-analysed the 5' RACE reads in MiXCR, keeping a single row per CDR3 protein. This table has more than 9,500 distinct CDR3 sequences, about 6% appearing once. The source material was normal lung tissue next to the tumor, sampled at surgery. These receptors were taken from a male donor with early-stage non-small cell lung cancer.

This clonotype occurred many times. Because this beta chain is a stray read in a library intended to capture alpha chains, its abundance should not be given much weight. The rearrangement joins TRBV5-5 to TRBJ1-4, with 10 bases that match TRBD1. Trimming removed 5 bases from V and 8 bases from J; junction bases left unmatched: 9. From germline, CDR1 is SGHKS and CDR2 YYEKEE (reference sequence). The CDR3 covers 15 residues. This CDR3 is CASSSDGTGDEKLFF. CDR3 in DNA: TGTGCCAGCAGTTCCGACGGGACAGGGGACGAAAAACTGTTTTTT.

This clonotype was counted many times. This beta chain is an unintended read in a library built for alpha chains; its size means little. V usage is TRBV5-8 and J usage is TRBJ1-4; maybe TRBD1 (5 bases). The germline V gene has CDR1 SGHTS and CDR2 YDEGEE. This CDR3 spans 15 amino acids. V dropped 0 bases and J dropped 2 bases, with 8 bases sitting between them. The CDR3 reads CASSLDWGTNEKLFF. CDR3 bases: TGTGCCAGCAGCTTGGACTGGGGGACTAATGAAAAACTGTTTTTT.